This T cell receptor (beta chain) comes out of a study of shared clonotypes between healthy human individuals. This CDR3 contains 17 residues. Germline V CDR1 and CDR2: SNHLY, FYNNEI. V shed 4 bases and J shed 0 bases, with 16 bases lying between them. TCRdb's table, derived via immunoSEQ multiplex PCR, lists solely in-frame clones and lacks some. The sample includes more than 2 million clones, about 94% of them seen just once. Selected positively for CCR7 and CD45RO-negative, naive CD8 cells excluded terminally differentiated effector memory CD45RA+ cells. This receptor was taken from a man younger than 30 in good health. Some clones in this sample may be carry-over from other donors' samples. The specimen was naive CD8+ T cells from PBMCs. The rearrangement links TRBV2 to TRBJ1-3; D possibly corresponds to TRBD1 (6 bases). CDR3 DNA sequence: TGTGCCAGCAGTGTACAGGGACCGGCGCGCTCTGGAAACACCATATATTTT. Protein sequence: CASSVQGPARSGNTIYF.